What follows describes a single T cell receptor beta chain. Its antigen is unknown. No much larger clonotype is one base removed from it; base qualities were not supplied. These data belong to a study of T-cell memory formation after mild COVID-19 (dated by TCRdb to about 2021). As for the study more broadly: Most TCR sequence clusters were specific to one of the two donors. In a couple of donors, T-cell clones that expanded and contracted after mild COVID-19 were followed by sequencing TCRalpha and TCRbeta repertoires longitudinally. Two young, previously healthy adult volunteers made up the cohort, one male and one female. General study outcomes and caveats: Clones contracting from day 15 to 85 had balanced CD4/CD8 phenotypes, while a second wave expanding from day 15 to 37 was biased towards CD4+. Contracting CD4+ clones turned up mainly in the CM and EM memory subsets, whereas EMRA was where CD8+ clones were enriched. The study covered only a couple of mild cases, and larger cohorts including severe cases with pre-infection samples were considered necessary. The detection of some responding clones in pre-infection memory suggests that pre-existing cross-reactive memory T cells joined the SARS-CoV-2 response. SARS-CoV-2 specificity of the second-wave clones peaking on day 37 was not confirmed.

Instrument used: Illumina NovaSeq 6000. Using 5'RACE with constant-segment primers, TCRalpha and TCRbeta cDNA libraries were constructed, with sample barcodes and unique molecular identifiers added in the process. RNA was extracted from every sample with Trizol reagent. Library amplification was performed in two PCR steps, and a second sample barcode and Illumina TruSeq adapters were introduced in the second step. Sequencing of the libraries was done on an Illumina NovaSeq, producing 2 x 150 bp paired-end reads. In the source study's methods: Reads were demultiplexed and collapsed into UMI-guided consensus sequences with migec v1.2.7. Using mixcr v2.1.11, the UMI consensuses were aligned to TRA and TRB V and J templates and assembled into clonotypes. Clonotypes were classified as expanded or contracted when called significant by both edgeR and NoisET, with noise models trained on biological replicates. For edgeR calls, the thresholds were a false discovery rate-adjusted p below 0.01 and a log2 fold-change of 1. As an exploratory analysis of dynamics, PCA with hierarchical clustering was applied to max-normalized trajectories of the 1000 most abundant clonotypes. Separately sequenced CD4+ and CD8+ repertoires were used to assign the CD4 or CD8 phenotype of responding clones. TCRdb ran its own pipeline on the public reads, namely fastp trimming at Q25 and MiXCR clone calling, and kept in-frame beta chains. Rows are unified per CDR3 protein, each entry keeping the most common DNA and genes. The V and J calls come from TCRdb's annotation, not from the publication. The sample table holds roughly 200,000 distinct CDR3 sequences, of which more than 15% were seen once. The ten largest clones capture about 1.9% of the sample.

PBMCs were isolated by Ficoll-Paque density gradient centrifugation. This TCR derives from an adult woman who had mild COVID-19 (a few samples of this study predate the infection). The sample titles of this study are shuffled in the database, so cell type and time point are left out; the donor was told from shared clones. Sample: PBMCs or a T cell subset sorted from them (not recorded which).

CDR3 sequence: CASSLDDYYSYNEQFF. The base sequence is TGTGCCAGCAGCTTGGATGACTATTACTCCTACAATGAGCAGTTCTTC. The V and J genes are TRBV5-4 and TRBJ2-1; 5 matching bases give a weak D call of TRBD2. The CDR3 covers 16 residues, taking in both the cysteine and the phenylalanine. The entry retains the CDR3 DNA only, 48 bases that are in frame from base 1. The germline V gene (reference sequence) supplies CDR1 SGHNT and CDR2 YYREEE. Trimming costs V 0 bases and J 0 bases, and their ends lie 10 bases apart.